Here is one TCR beta chain with its context. What it recognizes is unknown. Clones were sequenced by immunoSEQ multiplex PCR, and TCRdb holds only the in-frame ones, with some missing. The top ten clones hold more than 0.3% of a sample with about 59,000 clones, 94% of them seen once. The data were taken from a study of graft-versus-host responses after intestinal transplantation. Study details: Transplants given to recipients were multivisceral, liver-intestinal, or isolated intestinal. Tacrolimus and steroids were given for about 3 years to all recipients after anti-thymocyte globulin induction.

Study-level findings and limits: Recipient-marrow GvH clones were detected, some having first appeared in ileum or blood.

The CDR3 extends over 16 amino acids. The chain recombines TRBV21-1 with TRBJ2-1; the D segment call TRBD1 is taken from the table without a DNA check. TRBV21-1 is shown as a pseudogene. The TCR originated in a human donor who was the organ donor for an intestinal transplant. The specimen comprised unstimulated CD4+ T cells sorted from spleen or lymph node cells, sampled before transplant. The chain's CDR3 is CASSKEGQGPYNEQFF. As DNA, the CDR3 is TGTGCCAGCAGCAAAGAGGGACAGGGCCCCTACAATGAGCAGTTCTTC.